What follows are 27 T cell receptor beta chains derived from one specimen sequenced in a study of response to subunit inactivated influenza vaccine. TCRdb processed the RT-PCR reads anew with MiXCR; each CDR3 protein has one entry. The profile shows about 570,000 distinct CDR3 sequences, 10% to 12% of them singletons. The data were also submitted as part of a second study, on T cells expressing NK-cell markers. As reported in that work: 5'RACE template switching with UMIs produced the TCR beta cDNA.

This sample comprised PBMCs from blood, obtained on the day of vaccination. The receptors were gathered from a man aged 50 to 60 who received an inactivated influenza vaccine.

This chain joins TRBV5-1 and TRBJ2-1; the match to TRBD1 covers 11 bases. The V gene's germline CDR1 is SGHRS and CDR2 YFSETQ. The CDR3 loop spans 19 amino acids. The V gene end was trimmed by 4 bases and the J gene end by 4 bases; junction bases not matched to a gene: 16. This chain's CDR3 is CASSGTGGTLGGLYNEQFF. The CDR3 DNA sequence: TGCGCCAGCAGCGGGACAGGGGGTACCCTCGGGGGCCTGTACAATGAGCAGTTCTTC.

The chain recombines TRBV27 with TRBJ2-1; 9 nucleotides agree with TRBD2. The CDR3 contains 15 residues. The ends lost 6 bases at V and 2 bases at J; junction bases unmatched: 5. CDR1 is MNHEY, CDR2 SMNVEV, per germline (reference sequence). As DNA, the CDR3 is TGTGCCAGCAGCCCCGGGACTAGCCCCTACAATGAGCAGTTCTTC. Protein product: CASSPGTSPYNEQFF.

The rearrangement links TRBV30 to TRBJ1-3; tentative D call: TRBD1 (5 bases). V lost 4 bases and J 0 bases, leaving 7 bases between the germline ends. Germline V gene data show CDR1 as GTSNPN and CDR2 as SVGIG (reference sequence). The CDR3 length is 13 residues. CDR3 bases: TGTGCCTGGACAGGGAACTCTGGAAACACCATATATTTT. This gives the protein CAWTGNSGNTIYF.

This sequence joins TRBV12-3 or TRBV12-4 and TRBJ1-1, with D perhaps TRBD1 (6 bases). This CDR3 contains 13 residues. Trimming left V 7 bases short and J 0 bases short, with 9 bases between. As DNA, the CDR3 is TGTGCCAGCAAGGGGGGGCTGAACACTGAAGCTTTCTTT. Its protein is CASKGGLNTEAFF.

The V call is TRBV10-3, the J call TRBJ2-1; D may be TRBD1 (6 bases). Trimming left V 11 bases short and J 9 bases short, with 20 bases between. The CDR3 sequence is 13 residues long. Germline lookup yields CDR1 ENHRY and CDR2 SYGVKD. CDR3 sequence reads: CALTADLQGEQFF. In nucleotides, the CDR3 is TGTGCCCTAACCGCGGATCTACAGGGTGAGCAGTTCTTC.

Only a few counts were recorded for this clonotype. The gene calls are TRBV5-1 and TRBJ1-5; D is unresolved. CDR3 length: 15 residues. Germline V gene data show CDR1 as SGHRS and CDR2 as YFSETQ. The V gene lost 0 bases and the J gene lost 7 bases, with 14 bases spanning the gap. The CDR3 DNA reads TGCGCCAGCAGCTTGGAGTCGGGGTCCAGCCAGCCCCAGCATTTT. The encoded protein is CASSLESGSSQPQHF.

J is TRBJ2-3 and V is TRBV18, with unresolved D. CDR1 and CDR2 from the germline V gene are KGHSH and LQKENI. Trimming took off 4 bases at V and 2 bases at J, with 7 bases between the two ends. The CDR3 has 13 residues. The CDR3 DNA is TGTGCCAGCTCACGGCAACCCACAGATACGCAGTATTTT. Its protein product is CASSRQPTDTQYF.

The genes are TRBV28 and TRBJ2-7, with 8 positions matching TRBD1. Trimming cost V 6 bases and J 5 bases; bases outside gene matches: 12. Germline CDR1 and CDR2: MDHEN and SYDVKM. The CDR3 has 15 residues. This CDR3 reads CASSWGGQGMDEQYF. The CDR3 region has the DNA TGTGCCAGCAGCTGGGGCGGACAGGGCATGGACGAGCAGTACTTC.

This clonotype was counted between two and nine times. The chain recombines TRBV7-2 with TRBJ2-5; 8 positions agree with TRBD2. CDR1 is SGHTA and CDR2 is FQGNSA in the germline V gene. Losses at the gene ends were 10 bases for V and 5 bases for J; bases not matched to a gene: 21. The CDR3 sequence is 17 residues long. CDR3 residues: CAIFPGASGHRGETQYF. CDR3 in DNA: TGTGCCATCTTTCCGGGGGCTAGCGGGCATAGAGGGGAGACCCAGTACTTC.

The V and J genes are TRBV20-1 and TRBJ2-4; possibly TRBD1 for D (5 bases). Germline values: CDR1 DFQATT, CDR2 SNEGSKA (reference sequence). V lost 0 bases, J lost 1 base, and 10 bases lay in between. This CDR3 spans 15 amino acids. CDR3: CSARDRQSAKNIQYF. DNA of the CDR3: TGCAGTGCTAGAGATCGACAGTCGGCCAAAAACATTCAGTACTTC.

This clonotype was found a few times. CDR3 region: CSASTDRETQYF. The CDR3 DNA follows: TGCAGTGCTAGTACGGATCGGGAGACCCAGTACTTC. The chain uses TRBV20-1 and TRBJ2-5; D is undetermined. Per the germline V gene, CDR1 is DFQATT and CDR2 is SNEGSKA (reference sequence). Between the trimmed V and J ends, which lost 3 bases and 5 bases, there was a span of 10 bases. The CDR3 runs to 12 residues.

This clonotype was detected only a few times. The chain joins TRBV5-6 to TRBJ2-1; 7 nucleotides agree with TRBD2. The CDR3 totals 15 residues. Trimming removed 4 bases from V and 6 bases from J; junction bases left unmatched: 10. CDR1 is SGHDT and CDR2 is YYEEEE in the germline V gene. The CDR3 region has the DNA TGTGCCAGCAGCCCCCTCACGGGGGGTGGCAATGAGCAGTTCTTC. As protein: CASSPLTGGGNEQFF.

This clonotype was counted a few times. This chain links TRBV12-3 or TRBV12-4 with TRBJ2-1; 11 bases fit TRBD2. This CDR3 spans 15 amino acids. The V gene end was trimmed by 6 bases and the J gene end by 7 bases; junction bases not matched to a gene: 8. The CDR3 is CASRLLAGDGNEQFF. CDR3 nucleotide sequence: TGTGCCAGCAGACTACTAGCGGGAGACGGAAATGAGCAGTTCTTC.

CDR3: CASSIGQINIQYF. The CDR3, as DNA: TGTGCCAGTAGTATTGGGCAGATAAACATTCAGTACTTC. The genes are TRBV19 and TRBJ2-4; no definite D call. Trimming cost V 3 bases and J 6 bases, with 9 bases left between them. CDR1 is LNHDA and CDR2 is SQIVND in the germline V gene (reference sequence). The CDR3 covers 13 residues. Filled out from reference TRBV19 and TRBJ2-4, the complete variable domain reads DGGITQSPKYLFRKEGQNVTLSCEQNLNHDAMYWYRQDPGQGLRLIYYSQIVNDFQKGDIAEGYSVSREKKESFPLTVTSAQKNPTAFYLCASSIGQINIQYFGAGTRLSVL.

J is TRBJ2-1 and V is TRBV20-1; 12 nucleotides line up with TRBD2. The CDR3 extends over 16 amino acids. Germline V gives CDR1 DFQATT, CDR2 SNEGSKA (reference sequence). Trimming at V came to 6 bases and at J to 0 bases, leaving 6 bases not matched to a gene. CDR3 sequence reads: CSAGLAGLNSYNEQFF. The CDR3 DNA sequence: TGCAGTGCAGGACTAGCGGGACTTAACTCCTACAATGAGCAGTTCTTC.

This clonotype was found a few times. The V call is TRBV12-3 or TRBV12-4, the J call TRBJ1-5, with a weak D call TRBD1 (6 bases). There are 17 residues in the CDR3. V dropped 5 bases and J dropped 6 bases, with 23 bases sitting between them. This CDR3 reads CASSRRPQGPQGQPQHF. The CDR3 DNA reads TGTGCCAGCAGTAGAAGACCACAGGGCCCTCAGGGTCAGCCCCAGCATTTT.

At least ten counts were recorded for this clonotype. This chain links TRBV29-1 with TRBJ1-1, with 8 bases aligning to TRBD1. The CDR3 extends over 10 amino acids. V dropped 7 bases and J dropped 8; count of bases not matched to a gene: 3. Germline V gene lookup returns CDR1 SQVTM and CDR2 ANQGSEA. The CDR3 is CSGGTGEAFF. CDR3 bases: TGCAGCGGCGGGACAGGCGAAGCTTTCTTT.

The V and J genes are TRBV2 and TRBJ2-3; 9 bases align to TRBD1. V was clipped by 10 bases and J by 4 bases; unmatched bases: 12. The CDR3 is 15 residues long. CDR1 is SNHLY, CDR2 FYNNEI, per germline. As DNA, the CDR3 is TGTGCCACCGCAAAGGACAGGGGCGTCTCAGATACGCAGTATTTT. This codes for CATAKDRGVSDTQYF.

V gene TRBV29-1 combines with J gene TRBJ2-7; TRBD2 matches at 10 bases. V shed 3 bases, J shed 7 bases, and the junction held 12 bases outside the gene matches. Germline values: CDR1 SQVTM, CDR2 ANQGSEA. The CDR3 is 15 amino acids. Here the CDR3 reads CSVELVGAGGEEQYF. The DNA of the CDR3 is TGCAGCGTTGAGTTGGTGGGAGCGGGAGGGGAAGAGCAGTACTTC.

This clonotype was seen ten or more times. The gene calls are TRBV6-2 or TRBV6-3 and TRBJ2-5; D ambiguous. Germline CDR1 and CDR2: MNHEY and SVGEGT. This CDR3 contains 12 residues. Trimming pared 6 bases from V and 7 bases from J, leaving 12 bases between. DNA of the CDR3: TGTGCCAGCAGCCGCCTCGATGGGACCCAGTACTTC. This encodes CASSRLDGTQYF.

This clonotype was detected many times. The chain uses TRBV5-1 and TRBJ2-3; no reliable D call. The CDR3 is 16 residues long. V shed 0 bases and J shed 0 bases, with 11 bases lying between them. Per germline, CDR1 SGHRS and CDR2 YFSETQ. In DNA form, the CDR3 reads TGCGCCAGCAGCTTGGCCCTGACACCCAGCACAGATACGCAGTATTTT. This encodes CASSLALTPSTDTQYF. Based on the CDR3 plus reference TRBV5-1 and TRBJ2-3, the full variable domain is KAGVTQTPRYLIKTRGQQVTLSCSPISGHRSVSWYQQTPGQGLQFLFEYFSETQRNKGNFPGRFSGRQFSNSRSEMNVSTLELGDSALYLCASSLALTPSTDTQYFGPGTRLTVL.

The gene calls are TRBV4-3 and TRBJ1-3; D is undetermined. V shed 0 bases and J shed 7 bases, with 7 bases lying between them. In germline, CDR1 is LGHNA, CDR2 YSLEER. The CDR3 is made up of 13 amino acids. The DNA of the CDR3 is TGCGCCAGCAGCCAAGAGAGTAGTAACACCATATATTTT. Protein product: CASSQESSNTIYF.

This clonotype showed up many times. The chain employs TRBV5-1 and TRBJ2-3; 9 bases are a match to TRBD2. The CDR3 runs to 18 residues. Germline V CDR1 and CDR2: SGHRS, YFSETQ. Unmatched junction bases numbered 13, after V lost 4 bases and J lost 1 base. As DNA, the CDR3 is TGCGCCAGCAGCATTCAGCGGGGGGCCCGGATCGGCACAGATACGCAGTATTTT. Its protein product is CASSIQRGARIGTDTQYF.

This clonotype came up a few times. The genes are TRBV6-5 and TRBJ1-4; no firm D call. From germline, CDR1 is MNHEY and CDR2 SVGAGI. The ends were cut back, 0 bases at V and 3 bases at J, with 8 bases in the middle. The CDR3 totals 15 residues. CDR3 sequence: CASSYSGRSNEKLFF. The CDR3 nucleotides read TGTGCCAGCAGTTACTCGGGCCGCTCTAATGAAAAACTGTTTTTT.

At least ten counts were recorded for this clonotype. This rearrangement joins TRBV27 to TRBJ1-6; no definite D call. This CDR3 comprises 15 residues. Germline V CDR1 and CDR2: MNHEY, SMNVEV (reference sequence). Trimming left V 0 bases short and J 6 bases short, with 9 bases between. The CDR3 sequence is CASSLSDKGNSPLHF. The CDR3 bases are TGTGCCAGCAGTTTATCCGACAAGGGTAATTCACCCCTCCACTTT.

This clonotype was seen more than once but under ten times. The V call is TRBV5-1, the J call TRBJ2-1; D unresolved. Germline V gene lookup returns CDR1 SGHRS and CDR2 YFSETQ. CDR3 length: 12 residues. V was shortened by 0 bases and J by 13 bases, with 11 bases between the two germline ends. CDR3 sequence: CASSLAVGFQFF. DNA for the CDR3: TGCGCCAGCAGCTTGGCCGTAGGCTTCCAGTTCTTC.

This rearrangement joins TRBV9 to TRBJ2-7, with a possible D match to TRBD1 (5 bases). The CDR3 is made up of 15 amino acids. Germline V gene data show CDR1 as SGDLS and CDR2 as YYNGEE. Trimming removed 2 bases at V and 0 bases at J, with 12 bases between. The CDR3 region has the DNA TGTGCCAGCAGCGTCGCAGGGCCCTTCTCCTACGAGCAGTACTTC. Translation: CASSVAGPFSYEQYF. The complete variable domain, with remaining parts taken from reference TRBV9 and TRBJ2-7, reads DSGVTQTPKHLITATGQRVTLRCSPRSGDLSVYWYQQSLDQGLQFLIQYYNGEERAKGNILERFSAQQFPDLHSELNLSSLELGDSALYFCASSVAGPFSYEQYFGPGTRLTVT.